The rows below give T cell receptor beta chains drawn from one sample of a study of cytomegalovirus exposure and HLA in healthy donors. Sequenced by immunoSEQ multiplex PCR; TCRdb stores in-frame clones only, minus some. The sample table includes 90,000 to 120,000 clones. The sequencing sample was made of PBMCs. Receptor source: a man between 50 and 59 years old in good health and CMV-seronegative. Each CDR3 is given with its conserved first and last residue. Each record gives: J gene, D gene, V gene, CDR3 DNA, CDR3 protein. D genes are given only for firm matches.

>TRBJ2-5|TRBD2|TRBV5-1
TGCGCCAGCAGCCCCCCGGGACTAGCGGGAGAAGAGACCCAGTACTTC
CASSPPGLAGEETQYF
>TRBJ1-1|TRBD1|TRBV5-6
TGTGCCAGCAGCTTGGTGGCAGGGGGAAAAACTGAAGCTTTCTTT
CASSLVAGGKTEAFF
>TRBJ1-2|NA|TRBV7-9
TGTGCCAGCAGCAATACAGACAGTTTTCATGGCTACACCTTC
CASSNTDSFHGYTF
>TRBJ2-1|TRBD1|TRBV9
TGTGCCAGCAGCGACAGGGGGGATGAGCAGTTCTTC
CASSDRGDEQFF
>TRBJ2-5|NA|TRBV19
TGTGCCAGTAGTATAGAGGTAGGTCAGGGACAAGAGACCCAGTACTTC
CASSIEVGQGQETQYF
>TRBJ2-1|TRBD2|TRBV2
TGTGCCAGCAGTGCCAGCGGGGCCCGAAATGAGCAGTTCTTC
CASSASGARNEQFF
>TRBJ2-7|NA|TRBV28
TGTGCCAGCAGTCCCCACGACAGGCACTACGAGCAGTACTTC
CASSPHDRHYEQYF
>TRBJ2-3|TRBD2|TRBV2
TGTGCCAGCAGTGGTCTAGCGGGGGTTGTTGATATCGCAGATACGCAGTATTTT
CASSGLAGVVDIADTQYF
>TRBJ1-1|NA|TRBV6-5
TGTGCCAGCAGTTACCTGCGGGGAAACACTGAAGCTTTCTTT
CASSYLRGNTEAFF
>TRBJ2-1|TRBD2|TRBV5-4
TGTGCCAGCAGCCCCCGTGGTGGCGGGGGGAATAATGAGCAGTTCTTC
CASSPRGGGGNNEQFF
>TRBJ1-2|NA|TRBV6-1
TGTGCCAGCAGTGCTGACAGTCCCTGGTACTTC
CASSADSPWYF
>TRBJ2-5|TRBD2|TRBV27
TGTGCCAGCAGTTTCCGGACTAGCGGCCAAGAGACCCAGTACTTC
CASSFRTSGQETQYF
>TRBJ2-1|TRBD2|TRBV7-3
TGTGCCAGTTCTAGCGGGAATTTAGTGAATGAGCAGTTCTTC
CASSSGNLVNEQFF
>TRBJ1-2|NA|TRBV7-9
TGTGCCAGCAGCTCGGACACACTAAATGGCTACACCTTC
CASSSDTLNGYTF
>TRBJ1-1|TRBD1|TRBV9
TGTGCCAGCAGCGCGTCAGACAGGGGGATCACTGAAGCTTTCTTT
CASSASDRGITEAFF
>TRBJ1-1|TRBD1|TRBV7-2
TGTGCCAGCAGCCCAAGGACAGGGGGCTTCACTGAAGCTTTCTTT
CASSPRTGGFTEAFF
>TRBJ2-2|TRBD1|TRBV5-1
TGCGCCAGCAGCTTGGGGACAGGGGGGAACACCGGGGAGCTGTTTTTT
CASSLGTGGNTGELFF
>TRBJ1-4|TRBD1|TRBV5-1
TGCGCCAGCAGCTTGACAGGGGGCGATGAAAAACTGTTTTTT
CASSLTGGDEKLFF
>TRBJ2-3|TRBD2|TRBV10-3
TGTGCCATCAGCCCATCGGGGGGAGCCCTACAAGATACGCAGTATTTT
CAISPSGGALQDTQYF
>TRBJ2-2|NA|TRBV18
TGTGCCAGCTCACGTGTTGTCGGGCAGGGAAGCACCGGGGAGCTGTTTTTT
CASSRVVGQGSTGELFF
>TRBJ1-2|NA|TRBV7-9
TGTGCCAGCAGCCCACCCGGCGAGAGGGATGGCTACACCTTC
CASSPPGERDGYTF
>TRBJ2-7|TRBD1|TRBV27
TGTGCCAGCAGTTTAGGGGGACAGGGTGACGAGCAGTACTTC
CASSLGGQGDEQYF
>TRBJ2-7|TRBD2|TRBV5-1
TGCGCCAGCCAGCCGACTAGCGGGGGCTACGAGCAGTACTTC
CASQPTSGGYEQYF
>TRBJ1-5|TRBD1|TRBV6-4
TGTGCCAGCAGTCCGGACAGGGATCAGCCCCAGCATTTT
CASSPDRDQPQHF
>TRBJ2-5|TRBD2|TRBV2
TGTGCCAGCGGGAGGGTCCAAGAGACCCAGTACTTC
CASGRVQETQYF
>TRBJ2-1|TRBD2|TRBV5-4
TGTGCCAGCAGCACCGGGACTAGCGGGATGGACAATGAGCAGTTCTTC
CASSTGTSGMDNEQFF
>TRBJ2-7|TRBD1|TRBV6-5
TGTGCCAGCAGACCTCAGGGGGTCGGTTCCTACGAGCAGTACTTC
CASRPQGVGSYEQYF
>TRBJ2-5|NA|TRBV25-1
TGTGCCAGCAGTGAAGGGGGCAGGGAACTAGAGACCCAGTACTTC
CASSEGGRELETQYF
>TRBJ2-7|NA|TRBV7-8
TGTGCCAGCAGCGTGGGGAGCTCCTACGAGCAGTACTTC
CASSVGSSYEQYF
>TRBJ1-1|NA|TRBV20-1
TGCAGTGCTAGAGCCGCGGGGGAAGCTTTCTTT
CSARAAGEAFF
>TRBJ1-2|TRBD1|TRBV7-9
TGTGCCAGCAGCACAAGTTCCGGGACAGGGGTTTATGGCTACACCTTC
CASSTSSGTGVYGYTF
>TRBJ2-7|TRBD2|TRBV27
TGTGCCAGCAGGGCCCCGGGGGAGGGTTACGAGCAGTACTTC
CASRAPGEGYEQYF
>TRBJ2-2|TRBD1|TRBV7-6
TGTGCCAGCAGCCCAGCGACAGGGCCGCGAAGCTACACCGGGGAGCTGTTTTTT
CASSPATGPRSYTGELFF
>TRBJ1-2|TRBD1|TRBV18
TGTGCCAGCTCACCAAACCTCGGGGGGCCGGGACAGGTTAACTATGGCTACACCTTC
CASSPNLGGPGQVNYGYTF
>TRBJ2-3|TRBD2|TRBV5-5
TGTGCCAGCAGCTTATCTAGCGGAGGCTTTCCAGATACGCAGTATTTT
CASSLSSGGFPDTQYF
>TRBJ1-2|TRBD1|TRBV10-3
TGTGCCATCAGCGGGACAGGGGCCTTTTATGGCTACACCTTC
CAISGTGAFYGYTF
>TRBJ2-2|NA|TRBV19
TGTGCCAGTAGTAGCTCCAGGACCGGGGAGCTGTTTTTT
CASSSSRTGELFF
>TRBJ1-1|TRBD1|TRBV6-1
TGTGCCAGCATCCTAGACAGGGACGGTTTAGCTTTCTTT
CASILDRDGLAFF
>TRBJ2-7|NA|TRBV7-9
TGTGCCAGCAGCTTTCGGGGCTCCTACGAGCAGTACTTC
CASSFRGSYEQYF
>TRBJ1-1|NA|TRBV5-8
TGTGCCAGCAGCTTGGCCGGGTACACTGAAGCTTTCTTT
CASSLAGYTEAFF
>TRBJ2-5|TRBD1|TRBV5-1
TGCGCCAGCAGCCCGGGGACAGGGCGAGAGACCCAGTACTTC
CASSPGTGRETQYF
>TRBJ2-5|NA|TRBV15
TGTGCCACCAGCAGAGATACCCCAACCGGGACAAAAGGGTGGGAGACCCAGTACTTC
CATSRDTPTGTKGWETQYF
>TRBJ1-4|NA|TRBV11-2
TGTGCCAGCAGCTCAGAGTTGGGGCAGGGTGAAAAACTGTTTTTT
CASSSELGQGEKLFF
>TRBJ2-5|TRBD1|TRBV7-2
TGTGCCAGCAGCTTAGCGCAGGGGGCCCTTCAAGAGACCCAGTACTTC
CASSLAQGALQETQYF
>TRBJ1-3|NA|TRBV18
TGTGCCAGCTCACTATATTCGGGGGGCTCTGGAAACACCATATATTTT
CASSLYSGGSGNTIYF